The 2 T cell receptor beta chains reported below all come from one sample, sequenced in a study of blood T cell repertoires in COVID-19. Generated by immunoSEQ multiplex PCR, the TCRdb table keeps only in-frame clones and is missing some. Here the sample spans 150,000 to 200,000 clones, approximately 80% being singletons. The specimen sequenced was PBMCs or T cells enriched from blood (not recorded which). The origin of the receptors is a woman aged 55-69 years who had recovered from COVID-19.

The chain couples TRBV5-8 to TRBJ2-1; a possible D gene is TRBD2 (6 bases). The CDR3 length is 14 residues. V was pared by 0 bases and J by 3 bases, with 7 bases between. Germline V gives CDR1 SGHTS, CDR2 YDEGEE. This CDR3 is CASSLGGLYNEQFF. CDR3 sequence (DNA): TGTGCCAGCAGCTTGGGGGGACTCTACAATGAGCAGTTCTTC. Using reference TRBV5-8 and TRBJ2-1 for the parts outside the CDR3, the full variable domain is EAGVTQSPTHLIKTRGQQATLRCSPISGHTSVYWYQQALGLGLQFLLWYDEGEERNRGNFPPRFSGRQFPNYSSELNVNALELEDSALYLCASSLGGLYNEQFFGPGTRLTVL.

The chain is built from TRBV27 and TRBJ2-3, with TRBD2 identical over 7 bases. The J segment lost 5 bases and the V segment lost 6 bases, leaving 5 bases of the junction unmatched. The CDR3 contains 13 residues. Germline lookup yields CDR1 MNHEY and CDR2 SMNVEV (reference sequence). DNA of the CDR3: TGTGCCAGCAGAAATAGCGGGTTAGATACGCAGTATTTT. It yields the protein CASRNSGLDTQYF.